The rows below give T cell receptor beta chains drawn from one sample of a study of brain T cells in children with intractable seizures. Assay: immunoSEQ multiplex PCR; the TCRdb copy retains only in-frame clones and omits some. Seen here are roughly 80,000 clones, around 90% observed once, and the top ten hold around 22%. This material consisted of peripheral blood, taken at surgery. These receptors were obtained from a girl aged 2-10 years with Rasmussen encephalitis and intractable seizures. Each CDR3 is given with its conserved first and last residue. A D gene is named only where the DNA matches it firmly. Rows may omit the clone size; those that give it use once, few, many or a size class.

cdr3_nt: TGTGCCAGCAGTGGCCCCAGGGGGCTGTGGGACAATCAGCCCCAGCATTTT
cdr3_aa: CASSGPRGLWDNQPQHF
v_call: TRBV2
clone_size: -
d_call: TRBD1
j_call: TRBJ1-5

cdr3_nt: TGTGCCAGCAGCAGGTCCAATCAGCCCCAGCATTTT
cdr3_aa: CASSRSNQPQHF
v_call: TRBV6-5
clone_size: -
d_call: -
j_call: TRBJ1-5

cdr3_nt: TGTGCCAGCAGCTTAGGAGGTTACAACACCTATGGCTACACCTTC
cdr3_aa: CASSLGGYNTYGYTF
v_call: TRBV7-8
clone_size: -
d_call: -
j_call: TRBJ1-2

cdr3_nt: TGTGCCAGCAGCTTAGATTGGGATACGCAGTATTTT
cdr3_aa: CASSLDWDTQYF
v_call: TRBV11-2
clone_size: -
d_call: -
j_call: TRBJ2-3

cdr3_nt: TGTGCCAGCAGTTACGGGGGGAGCTCCTACAATGAGCAGTTCTTC
cdr3_aa: CASSYGGSSYNEQFF
v_call: TRBV6-5
clone_size: -
d_call: -
j_call: TRBJ2-1

cdr3_nt: TGTGCCTGGGCTCGGGACATCAATCAGCCCCAGCATTTT
cdr3_aa: CAWARDINQPQHF
v_call: TRBV30
clone_size: -
d_call: -
j_call: TRBJ1-5

cdr3_nt: TGTGCCAGCAGCTTTTTCGGGGATAAATCCGGACTAATTTACGAGCAGTACTTC
cdr3_aa: CASSFFGDKSGLIYEQYF
v_call: TRBV11-2
clone_size: -
d_call: -
j_call: TRBJ2-7

cdr3_nt: TGTGCCAGCAGATTGACAGGCTTCTTCGAAGCTGAGCACTTC
cdr3_aa: CASRLTGFFEAEHF
v_call: TRBV27
clone_size: -
d_call: -
j_call: TRBJ2-7

cdr3_nt: TGTGCCAGCAGCTTAGGAAGTTACAATGAGCAGTTCTTC
cdr3_aa: CASSLGSYNEQFF
v_call: TRBV7-9
clone_size: -
d_call: -
j_call: TRBJ2-1

cdr3_nt: TGTGCCAGCAGCTTGGGGGACGGCGGGGAGACCCAGTACTTC
cdr3_aa: CASSLGDGGETQYF
v_call: TRBV5-6
clone_size: -
d_call: -
j_call: TRBJ2-5

cdr3_nt: TGTGCCTGGAATAAAGGGGGTAATCAGCCCCAGCATTTT
cdr3_aa: CAWNKGGNQPQHF
v_call: TRBV30
clone_size: -
d_call: -
j_call: TRBJ1-5

cdr3_nt: TGTGCCAGCAGCCAGGGTGGTGGGAATGAGCAGTTCTTC
cdr3_aa: CASSQGGGNEQFF
v_call: TRBV14
clone_size: -
d_call: -
j_call: TRBJ2-1

cdr3_nt: TGTGCCAGCAGCTTAGCGTGGGGGGGAAGAGACAATGAGCAGTTCTTC
cdr3_aa: CASSLAWGGRDNEQFF
v_call: TRBV7-6
clone_size: once
d_call: TRBD2
j_call: TRBJ2-1

cdr3_nt: TGTGCCAGCTCACCACTTCCGAGCGGGAGTACGAATGAGCAGTTCTTC
cdr3_aa: CASSPLPSGSTNEQFF
v_call: TRBV18
clone_size: once
d_call: TRBD2
j_call: TRBJ2-1

cdr3_nt: TGTGCCAGCACCACAGGGGTTGGGGCCCTCCACTTT
cdr3_aa: CASTTGVGALHF
v_call: TRBV5-5
clone_size: few
d_call: TRBD1
j_call: TRBJ1-6

cdr3_nt: TGTGCCAGCACTAAAACTGGGGGGGAAAAACTGTTTTTT
cdr3_aa: CASTKTGGEKLFF
v_call: TRBV28
clone_size: -
d_call: -
j_call: TRBJ1-4

cdr3_nt: TGTGCCAGCAGCTTGGCCCCGGGGGAGGCCTACGAGCAGTACTTC
cdr3_aa: CASSLAPGEAYEQYF
v_call: TRBV5-4
clone_size: -
d_call: -
j_call: TRBJ2-7

cdr3_nt: TGTGCCACAGCCACCGGGACAGGGCGAGAGACCCAGTACTTC
cdr3_aa: CATATGTGRETQYF
v_call: TRBV2
clone_size: -
d_call: TRBD1
j_call: TRBJ2-5

cdr3_nt: TGTGCCAGCAGGCTCTCAGTAGGGGACTATGGCTACACCTTC
cdr3_aa: CASRLSVGDYGYTF
v_call: TRBV27
clone_size: medium-sized
d_call: -
j_call: TRBJ1-2

cdr3_nt: TGTGCCTCAATACAGGGGGTCGACGAAAAACTGTTTTTT
cdr3_aa: CASIQGVDEKLFF
v_call: TRBV2
clone_size: -
d_call: TRBD1
j_call: TRBJ1-4

cdr3_nt: TGTGCCAGTAGTATATCCACAGGGACCCAGTACTTC
cdr3_aa: CASSISTGTQYF
v_call: TRBV19
clone_size: -
d_call: -
j_call: TRBJ2-5

cdr3_nt: TGTGCCAGCCGACAGGGGAGGACACCCCTCCACTTT
cdr3_aa: CASRQGRTPLHF
v_call: TRBV2
clone_size: -
d_call: TRBD1
j_call: TRBJ1-6

cdr3_nt: TGTGCCAGCCGCCGAGCGGGACAGGGCAATCAGCCCCAGCATTTT
cdr3_aa: CASRRAGQGNQPQHF
v_call: TRBV27
clone_size: few
d_call: TRBD1
j_call: TRBJ1-5

cdr3_nt: TGTGCCAGCAGCTTGTTAGGGGGGAACACCGGGGAGCTGTTTTTT
cdr3_aa: CASSLLGGNTGELFF
v_call: TRBV5-4
clone_size: -
d_call: -
j_call: TRBJ2-2

cdr3_nt: TGTGCCAGCAGTGAAGGGGGACTAGCGGGAGGAGAGACCCAGTACTTC
cdr3_aa: CASSEGGLAGGETQYF
v_call: TRBV6-1
clone_size: once
d_call: TRBD2
j_call: TRBJ2-5

cdr3_nt: TGTGCCAGCAGTACGGACAGGGGTAACAATCAGCCCCAGCATTTT
cdr3_aa: CASSTDRGNNQPQHF
v_call: TRBV6-5
clone_size: -
d_call: TRBD1
j_call: TRBJ1-5

cdr3_nt: TGTGCCAGCAGCCAAGATAGGGGACAGGGCCTGGGGGGAAACACCATATATTTT
cdr3_aa: CASSQDRGQGLGGNTIYF
v_call: TRBV4-2
clone_size: -
d_call: TRBD1
j_call: TRBJ1-3

cdr3_nt: TGTGCCAGCAGCTTTCGACAAGATTATGATGAAGCTTTCTTT
cdr3_aa: CASSFRQDYDEAFF
v_call: TRBV7-9
clone_size: few
d_call: -
j_call: TRBJ1-1

cdr3_nt: TGTGCCAGCAGCTCAACAGGGGGCGGATATGGCTACACCTTC
cdr3_aa: CASSSTGGGYGYTF
v_call: TRBV13
clone_size: -
d_call: TRBD1
j_call: TRBJ1-2

cdr3_nt: TGTGCCAGCAGCCAAGATTGGACTAGCGGGGACTACGAGCAGTACTTC
cdr3_aa: CASSQDWTSGDYEQYF
v_call: TRBV4-2
clone_size: -
d_call: TRBD2
j_call: TRBJ2-7

cdr3_nt: TGTGCCAGCAGCCAAGTAGAGACCCAGTACTTC
cdr3_aa: CASSQVETQYF
v_call: TRBV3-1/TRBV3-2
clone_size: -
d_call: -
j_call: TRBJ2-5

cdr3_nt: TGCGCCAGCAGTTCCCGGACGAACCAAGAGACCCAGTACTTC
cdr3_aa: CASSSRTNQETQYF
v_call: TRBV10-1
clone_size: -
d_call: -
j_call: TRBJ2-5

cdr3_nt: TGTGCCAGCAGTTTGTCGGGGGAGACCCAGTACTTC
cdr3_aa: CASSLSGETQYF
v_call: TRBV12-3/TRBV12-4
clone_size: -
d_call: -
j_call: TRBJ2-5

cdr3_nt: TGTGCCAGCAGCCAAGGACTAGTTCGGCATGAGCAGTTCTTC
cdr3_aa: CASSQGLVRHEQFF
v_call: TRBV3-1/TRBV3-2
clone_size: -
d_call: -
j_call: TRBJ2-1

cdr3_nt: TGTGCCAGCAGCTTATCTGGGACCCAGGGCTATGGCTACACCTTC
cdr3_aa: CASSLSGTQGYGYTF
v_call: TRBV11-2
clone_size: once
d_call: -
j_call: TRBJ1-2

cdr3_nt: TGTGCCAGCAGTTACGGCCGACCCTCCTACGAGCAGTACTTC
cdr3_aa: CASSYGRPSYEQYF
v_call: TRBV6-7
clone_size: -
d_call: -
j_call: TRBJ2-7

cdr3_nt: TGTGCCAGCAGCGTAGAATCTGGGCTGGCGGATACGCAGTATTTT
cdr3_aa: CASSVESGLADTQYF
v_call: TRBV9
clone_size: -
d_call: -
j_call: TRBJ2-3

cdr3_nt: TGCGCCAGCAGCTGGCACCCGGGACGGAGCTCCTACGAGCAGTACTTC
cdr3_aa: CASSWHPGRSSYEQYF
v_call: TRBV5-1
clone_size: -
d_call: -
j_call: TRBJ2-7

cdr3_nt: TGTGCCAGCAGCTCAGGGACAGGGGGGTACAATGAGCAGTTCTTC
cdr3_aa: CASSSGTGGYNEQFF
v_call: TRBV7-9
clone_size: -
d_call: TRBD1
j_call: TRBJ2-1

cdr3_nt: TGTGCCAGTAGTATATGGGGGGACATTCAGTACTTC
cdr3_aa: CASSIWGDIQYF
v_call: TRBV19
clone_size: few
d_call: -
j_call: TRBJ2-4

cdr3_nt: TGTGCCAGCAGACCCGTGGGGGGTGACCGTGGCTACACCTTC
cdr3_aa: CASRPVGGDRGYTF
v_call: TRBV4-2
clone_size: -
d_call: -
j_call: TRBJ1-2

cdr3_nt: TGTGCCAGCAGCCTGGCCGGCGAGCAGTTCTTC
cdr3_aa: CASSLAGEQFF
v_call: TRBV3-1/TRBV3-2
clone_size: -
d_call: -
j_call: TRBJ2-1

cdr3_nt: TGTGCCAGTAGTATGTATTCGACGGGGAATCAGCCCCAGCATTTT
cdr3_aa: CASSMYSTGNQPQHF
v_call: TRBV19
clone_size: -
d_call: -
j_call: TRBJ1-5

cdr3_nt: TGTGCCACCTATAGCGGGAGGTTCTGGGAGACCCAGTACTTC
cdr3_aa: CATYSGRFWETQYF
v_call: TRBV7-8
clone_size: -
d_call: TRBD2
j_call: TRBJ2-5

cdr3_nt: TGTGCCACCAGTGATTTGGGAGCGGGAAACACAGATACGCAGTATTTT
cdr3_aa: CATSDLGAGNTDTQYF
v_call: TRBV24-1
clone_size: -
d_call: TRBD2
j_call: TRBJ2-3

cdr3_nt: TGTGCCAGTAGATCGCGGGGGCCGTCGAATGAGCAGTTCTTC
cdr3_aa: CASRSRGPSNEQFF
v_call: TRBV19
clone_size: -
d_call: -
j_call: TRBJ2-1

cdr3_nt: TGTGCCACCAGCGAGGGGACCCACTTCTTCCAAGAGACCCAGTACTTC
cdr3_aa: CATSEGTHFFQETQYF
v_call: TRBV15
clone_size: -
d_call: -
j_call: TRBJ2-5

cdr3_nt: TGTGCCAGCAGCTTGAGTCGCGGGGGGGCGTACGAGCAGTACTTC
cdr3_aa: CASSLSRGGAYEQYF
v_call: TRBV5-6
clone_size: -
d_call: TRBD2
j_call: TRBJ2-7

cdr3_nt: TGTGCCAGCAGCTTGGCAGGGCTCTCCTACGAGCAGTACTTC
cdr3_aa: CASSLAGLSYEQYF
v_call: TRBV5-6
clone_size: -
d_call: -
j_call: TRBJ2-7

cdr3_nt: TGTGCCAGCAGCTTATCCGCGGGAACGGTACAGTTCTTC
cdr3_aa: CASSLSAGTVQFF
v_call: TRBV7-9
clone_size: -
d_call: -
j_call: TRBJ2-1

cdr3_nt: TGTGCCGCCGCGCGGGACCCGAGAACGTCCGGCACCTTC
cdr3_aa: CAAARDPRTSGTF
v_call: TRBV6-5
clone_size: -
d_call: -
j_call: TRBJ1-2

cdr3_nt: TGTGCCAGCAGCTTATTTGGCGGGCAAGAGACCCAGTACTTC
cdr3_aa: CASSLFGGQETQYF
v_call: TRBV7-2
clone_size: -
d_call: -
j_call: TRBJ2-5

cdr3_nt: TGCAGCACCCCGGGGCTCGGGGGCAATGAGCAGTTCTTC
cdr3_aa: CSTPGLGGNEQFF
v_call: TRBV29-1
clone_size: -
d_call: -
j_call: TRBJ2-1

cdr3_nt: TGTGCCAGCAGCACGACAGGGAGCATAGGGGACACTGAAGCTTTCTTT
cdr3_aa: CASSTTGSIGDTEAFF
v_call: TRBV21-1
clone_size: -
d_call: -
j_call: TRBJ1-1

cdr3_nt: TGTGCTAGTGGTTTGGGAACAGGGGCCGTTACAGATACGCAGTATTTT
cdr3_aa: CASGLGTGAVTDTQYF
v_call: TRBV12-5
clone_size: -
d_call: TRBD1
j_call: TRBJ2-3